A single sample is the source of the 28 T cell receptor beta chains below, sequenced in a study of blood T cells in healthy people across ages (dated by TCRdb to the mid-2010s). Libraries came from 5' RACE. Sequencing was performed on an Illumina HiSeq 2500. A second roughly 6 to 11 cycle PCR used a sample-barcoded 5' primer and a J-beta primer mix. TCRdb took the public reads, trimmed them with fastp at Q25, ran MiXCR for clone calling and kept in-frame beta chains. Each CDR3 protein appears once, grouped with its most common genes and DNA. Within this sample are roughly 1.6 million distinct CDR3 sequences, with roughly 32% of them counted one time only. Approximately 10% of the sample is held by the ten biggest clonotypes. The sample was blood. These receptors originate from a woman aged 25-40 years in good health.

CDR3 residues: CASSLGTNPYNEQFF. In DNA form, the CDR3 reads TGCGCCAGCAGCCTAGGGACTAACCCCTACAATGAGCAGTTCTTC. The chain links TRBV4-1 to TRBJ2-1; TRBD2 matches 7 bases. CDR3 length: 15 residues. V was clipped by 4 bases and J by 2 bases; unmatched bases: 5. Germline CDR1 is MGHRA and CDR2 is YSYEKL.

V usage is TRBV20-1 and J usage is TRBJ1-2, with 7 bases that match TRBD1. Germline V gene lookup returns CDR1 DFQATT and CDR2 SNEGSKA (reference sequence). The CDR3 spans 14 residues. V lost 5 bases, J lost 4 bases, and 10 bases stayed unmatched. CDR3 in amino acids: CSAGPGTEGYGYTF. CDR3 coding DNA: TGCAGTGCTGGGCCCGGGACAGAGGGCTATGGCTACACCTTC.

This clonotype was counted a few times. The genes are TRBV6-5 and TRBJ2-5; unclear D gene. The J call may be mistaken, given a closer DNA end match to TRBJ2-7. Germline assignment: CDR1 MNHEY and CDR2 SVGAGI. The CDR3 totals 14 residues. The CDR3 nucleotides are TGTGCCAGCAGTTCATCCGGAAGGGTTTACGAGCAGTACTTC. Translation: CASSSSGRVYEQYF.

This clonotype occurred many times. J is TRBJ2-5 and V is TRBV5-1; 9 bases agree with TRBD2. Trimming cost V 4 bases and J 5 bases; bases outside gene matches: 6. CDR3 length: 14 amino acids. Germline values: CDR1 SGHRS, CDR2 YFSETQ. The CDR3 DNA follows: TGCGCCAGCAGCGGGGGACTAGCCGGGGAGACCCAGTACTTC. It specifies CASSGGLAGETQYF.

This clonotype was counted at least ten times. The V call is TRBV12-3 or TRBV12-4, the J call TRBJ2-7; a possible D gene is TRBD2 (5 bases). V lost 4 bases and J 2 bases, leaving 12 bases between the germline ends. The CDR3 consists of 14 residues. The CDR3 region has the DNA TGTGCCAGCAGTTATGACGGGGATGCCTACGAGCAGTACTTC. Its translation: CASSYDGDAYEQYF.

This clonotype showed up many times. This CDR3 is CAISTLWETTNEQFF. The CDR3 nucleotides are TGTGCCATCAGTACACTATGGGAGACAACCAATGAGCAGTTCTTC. This chain joins TRBV10-3 and TRBJ2-1; D is perhaps TRBD2 (5 bases). The CDR3 runs 15 residues. Trimming shortened V by 5 bases and J by 6 bases, and 17 bases separated the two germline ends. Germline CDR1 ENHRY, CDR2 SYGVKD.

This clonotype was seen more than once but under ten times. This chain connects TRBV20-1 to TRBJ2-3, with 7 bases fitting TRBD2. In germline, CDR1 is DFQATT, CDR2 SNEGSKA (reference sequence). This CDR3 comprises 14 residues. V dropped 2 bases and J dropped 4; count of bases not matched to a gene: 6. The CDR3 nucleotides read TGCAGTGCTAGATCCGCGGGAGCGGCAGATACGCAGTATTTT. Its translation is CSARSAGAADTQYF.

This clonotype occurred a few times. J is TRBJ2-1 and V is TRBV5-4; D is possibly TRBD1 or TRBD2 (6 bases each). CDR3 length equals 17 residues. Germline V gene data show CDR1 as SGHNT and CDR2 as YYREEE (reference sequence). V lost 4 bases and J lost 1, with 18 bases in between. The CDR3 region has the DNA TGTGCCAGCAGCCCCCAGAGAGGGGGGCGTTCCTACAATGAGCAGTTCTTC. This translates into CASSPQRGGRSYNEQFF. Complete variable domain (other parts from reference TRBV5-4 and TRBJ2-1): ETGVTQSPTHLIKTRGQQVTLRCSSQSGHNTVSWYQQALGQGPQFIFQYYREEENGRGNFPPRFSGLQFPNYSSELNVNALELDDSALYLCASSPQRGGRSYNEQFFGPGTRLTVL.

At least ten counts were recorded for this clonotype. The V call is TRBV4-1, the J call TRBJ2-7; TRBD2 is a possible D gene (6 bases). Trimming took 2 bases from V and 3 from J, leaving 11 bases between them. CDR3 length: 14 amino acids. The germline V gene has CDR1 MGHRA and CDR2 YSYEKL. Here the CDR3 DNA reads TGCGCCAGCAGCCAACTCCGGGGAGGCTACGAGCAGTACTTC. Translating gives CASSQLRGGYEQYF.

The chain has TRBV6-2 or TRBV6-3 and TRBJ2-2; TRBD1 or TRBD2 may be the D gene (5 bases each). The V gene's germline CDR1 is MNHEY and CDR2 SVGEGT. The CDR3 has 15 residues. The germline V and J ends were trimmed by 0 bases and 6 bases, with 11 bases remaining between them. CDR3 protein: CASSYSKSGPGELFF. For the CDR3, the DNA is TGTGCCAGCAGTTACTCGAAGTCGGGGCCCGGGGAGCTGTTTTTT.

This clonotype occurred a few times. This rearrangement joins TRBV7-9 to TRBJ2-7; D call uncertain. Germline V gene data show CDR1 as SEHNR and CDR2 as FQNEAQ (reference sequence). Trimming removed 5 bases from V and 3 bases from J, with 11 bases in between. This CDR3 comprises 13 residues. The CDR3 bases are TGTGCCAGCAGCAATAACAACGGCTACGAGCAGTACTTC. Its translation: CASSNNNGYEQYF.

This clonotype was seen only a few times. V gene TRBV6-1 combines with J gene TRBJ2-3, with D maybe TRBD2 (5 bases). Germline V lookup: CDR1 MNHNS, CDR2 SASEGT. V was pared by 8 bases and J by 3 bases, with 12 bases between. The CDR3 loop spans 13 amino acids. CDR3 region: CASLARGTDTQYF. The CDR3 DNA is TGTGCCAGCCTAGCCCGAGGGACAGATACGCAGTATTTT.

Of note for this clonotype: This clone may be a read error of a much larger clone one base away. The rearrangement links TRBV25-1 to TRBJ2-7; TRBD2 matches 7 bases. Germline CDR1 and CDR2: MGHDK and SYGVNS. The CDR3 contains 12 residues. CDR3 nucleotides: TGTGCCGGCAGTGATAGCGGGCACGAGCAGTACTTC. Translated, it gives CAGSDSGHEQYF.

The rearrangement uses TRBV5-4 and TRBJ2-3, with D tentatively TRBD1 or TRBD2 (5 bases each). Germline V gene lookup returns CDR1 SGHNT and CDR2 YYREEE (reference sequence). The length of the CDR3 is 16 residues. Trimming removed 1 base from V and 4 bases from J, with 16 bases in between. The CDR3 bases are TGTGCCAGCAGCTTGCCCACTGGGGCGGGCGCAGATACGCAGTATTTT. It yields the protein CASSLPTGAGADTQYF. Full variable domain (outside the CDR3, taken from reference TRBV5-4 and TRBJ2-3): ETGVTQSPTHLIKTRGQQVTLRCSSQSGHNTVSWYQQALGQGPQFIFQYYREEENGRGNFPPRFSGLQFPNYSSELNVNALELDDSALYLCASSLPTGAGADTQYFGPGTRLTVL.

V is TRBV27 and J is TRBJ2-1, with TRBD1 as a possible D gene (5 bases). The CDR3 sequence is 14 residues long. Germline assignment: CDR1 MNHEY and CDR2 SMNVEV (reference sequence). V shed 5 bases and J shed 6 bases, with 14 bases lying between them. CDR3 amino acids: CASSQGQSFNEQFF. For the CDR3, the DNA is TGTGCCAGCAGTCAAGGACAATCTTTCAATGAGCAGTTCTTC.

The chain carries TRBV7-2 and TRBJ2-4; the D is unclear. Germline CDR1 and CDR2: SGHTA and FQGNSA. V dropped 3 bases and J dropped 0 bases, with 9 bases sitting between them. CDR3 length: 15 amino acids. For the CDR3, the DNA is TGTGCCAGCAGCTTTCTTGACGGAGCCAAAAACATTCAGTACTTC. Translation gives CASSFLDGAKNIQYF.

As regards this clonotype: A much larger clone differs from this one at a single base, so this may be a read error. The chain employs TRBV7-9 and TRBJ2-5; D ambiguous. Germline CDR1 and CDR2: SEHNR and FQNEAQ (reference sequence). The CDR3 has 13 residues. For the CDR3, the DNA is TGTGCCAGCAGCTTAACAGACCAAAAGACCCAGTACTTC. It is translated as CASSLTDQKTQYF.

The V call is TRBV2, the J call TRBJ2-5; 8 bases fit TRBD1. CDR1 is SNHLY, CDR2 FYNNEI, per germline. The CDR3 sequence is 14 residues long. V was pared by 8 bases and J by 11 bases, with 16 bases of the junction left unmatched. The CDR3 region is CASDGQGGIVGQYF. The CDR3 nucleotides are TGTGCCAGCGACGGACAGGGCGGTATTGTAGGGCAGTACTTC.

This clonotype appeared a few times. The chain recombines TRBV11-1 with TRBJ1-1; the D is unclear. V lost 6 bases, J lost 3 bases, and 11 bases lay in between. The CDR3 loop spans 13 amino acids. CDR1 and CDR2 (germline): SGHAT, FQDESV (reference sequence). CDR3 region: CASRFDGYTEAFF. The CDR3 coding sequence is TGTGCCAGCAGATTCGACGGTTACACTGAAGCTTTCTTT.

The genes are TRBV5-4 and TRBJ2-7; 12 nucleotides line up with TRBD2. The CDR3 covers 16 residues. Germline loops: CDR1 SGHNT, CDR2 YYREEE (reference sequence). V trimming: 0 bases; J trimming: 5 bases; junction bases outside the gene matches: 6. CDR3 residues: CASSLDGLAGTHEQYF. The CDR3 DNA reads TGTGCCAGCAGCTTGGACGGACTAGCGGGAACCCACGAGCAGTACTTC.

The sample holds many counts of this clonotype. This chain links TRBV28 with TRBJ1-6; TRBD1 aligns across 7 bases. Germline values: CDR1 MDHEN, CDR2 SYDVKM. The CDR3 sequence is 16 residues long. With V trimmed by 3 bases and J by 4 bases, 6 bases remained unmatched. The CDR3 nucleotides are TGTGCCAGCAGTTTCCCCGGGACAGCTTATAATTCACCCCTCCACTTT. It encodes CASSFPGTAYNSPLHF.

This clonotype was recorded a few times. The chain is built from TRBV7-9 and TRBJ2-7; D unresolved. V lost 1 base, J lost 4 bases, and 8 bases lay in between. Germline CDR1 is SEHNR and CDR2 is FQNEAQ (reference sequence). There are 13 residues in the CDR3. The CDR3, as DNA: TGTGCCAGCAGCTTAGATGTTGTGTACGAGCAGTACTTC. This codes for CASSLDVVYEQYF.

The chain employs TRBV7-8 and TRBJ2-7; D gene ambiguous. CDR1 is SGHVS, CDR2 FQNEAQ, per germline. CDR3 length: 14 residues. With 5 bases removed from V and 3 bases from J, the gap between germline ends came to 14 bases. The CDR3 sequence: CASSPSGRYYEQYF. The CDR3 region has the DNA TGTGCCAGCAGCCCCTCCGGACGGTACTACGAGCAGTACTTC.

The table lists this clonotype with a few counts. V usage is TRBV11-2 and J usage is TRBJ2-1, with TRBD1 identical over 8 bases. V trimming: 3 bases; J trimming: 9 bases; junction bases outside the gene matches: 4. The CDR3 is made up of 13 amino acids. Germline loops: CDR1 SGHAT, CDR2 FQNNGV. CDR3: CASSFQGAGEQFF. The CDR3 DNA follows: TGTGCCAGCAGCTTCCAGGGGGCGGGTGAGCAGTTCTTC.

V and J are TRBV5-4 and TRBJ1-2; TRBD1 agrees at 7 bases. Losses at the gene ends were 4 bases for V and 6 bases for J; bases not matched to a gene: 12. The CDR3 length is 15 residues. Per germline, CDR1 SGHNT and CDR2 YYREEE (reference sequence). CDR3 protein: CASSGNRGWINGYTF. The CDR3 DNA is TGTGCCAGCAGCGGAAACAGGGGTTGGATTAATGGCTACACCTTC.

The chain has TRBV9 and TRBJ2-5, with 8 nucleotides matching TRBD2. Germline trimming cut 6 bases from V and 5 bases from J; bases unmatched to any gene: 9. The germline V gene encodes CDR1 SGDLS and CDR2 YYNGEE. The length of the CDR3 is 14 residues. CDR3: CASNLGTSWETQYF. The CDR3 DNA is TGTGCCAGCAACCTTGGGACTAGTTGGGAGACCCAGTACTTC.

The chain links TRBV6-1 to TRBJ1-6, with D possibly TRBD1 on 5 matching bases. Between the trimmed V and J ends, which lost 0 bases and 10 bases, there was a span of 13 bases. The CDR3 extends over 15 amino acids. The germline CDR1 and CDR2 sequences are MNHNS and SASEGT. CDR3 sequence reads: CASSEAGQGRSPLHF. Written as DNA, the CDR3 is TGTGCCAGCAGTGAAGCGGGCCAGGGCAGGTCACCCCTCCACTTT.

J is TRBJ2-1 and V is TRBV5-6, with a tentative D call TRBD1 (6 bases). This CDR3 spans 15 amino acids. Germline V gene lookup returns CDR1 SGHDT and CDR2 YYEEEE. Deletions cut 2 bases from V and 2 bases from J, with 11 bases between. This CDR3 is CASSFSPGAYNEQFF. CDR3 bases: TGTGCCAGCAGCTTTAGCCCAGGGGCCTACAATGAGCAGTTCTTC. Full variable domain (rest looked up from reference TRBV5-6 and TRBJ2-1): DAGVTQSPTHLIKTRGQQVTLRCSPKSGHDTVSWYQQALGQGPQFIFQYYEEEERQRGNFPDRFSGHQFPNYSSELNVNALLLGDSALYLCASSFSPGAYNEQFFGPGTRLTVL.